The clone carrying this T cell receptor (beta chain) was observed at least ten times. The data were obtained in a study of identical twins. Unique molecular identifiers were present on cDNA, and template switching added a universal primer site. TCRdb recomputed calls from the 5' RACE reads with MiXCR, one row per CDR3 protein. The sample has roughly 350,000 distinct CDR3 sequences, roughly 10% seen once; the top ten hold 8.5% to 10%. The clonotype comes from a woman between 45 and 60 years old in good health. The sequencing sample was made of naive T cells sorted from blood.

The CDR3 region has the DNA TGTGCCAGCAGCTCCGGGACAGGGAGCACAGATACGCAGTATTTT. It is translated as CASSSGTGSTDTQYF. V gene TRBV12-3 or TRBV12-4 combines with J gene TRBJ2-3, with 9 bases matching TRBD1. The V gene end was trimmed by 6 bases and the J gene end by 0 bases; junction bases not matched to a gene: 4. This CDR3 has 15 residues.